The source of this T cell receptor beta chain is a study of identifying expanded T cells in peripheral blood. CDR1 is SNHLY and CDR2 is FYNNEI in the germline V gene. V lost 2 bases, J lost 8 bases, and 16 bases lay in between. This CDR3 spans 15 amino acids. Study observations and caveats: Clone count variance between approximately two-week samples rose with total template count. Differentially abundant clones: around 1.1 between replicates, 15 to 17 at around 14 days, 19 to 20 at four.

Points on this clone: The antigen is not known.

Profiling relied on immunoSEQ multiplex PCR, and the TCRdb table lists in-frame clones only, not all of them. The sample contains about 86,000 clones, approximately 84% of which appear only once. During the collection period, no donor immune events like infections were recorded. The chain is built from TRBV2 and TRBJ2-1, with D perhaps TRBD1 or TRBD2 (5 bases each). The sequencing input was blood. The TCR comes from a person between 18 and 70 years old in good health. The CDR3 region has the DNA TGTGCCAGCAGTGAAAGGGGCCGGGGCTCGTATGAGCAGTTCTTC. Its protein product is CASSERGRGSYEQFF.